This record concerns one T cell receptor beta chain sequence. Its matching antigen is unknown. This sample was taken from a study of OX40 agonist ivuxolimab in advanced cancers. Across the study: With a range of roughly 23 to 85, age averaged approximately 54 years, and 70% to 85% were male. Overall study results and limits: In a subset of nonresponders, normalized T-cell clonal expansion was also low.

The ends were cut back, 4 bases at V and 6 bases at J, with 12 bases in the middle. This CDR3 contains 14 residues. Germline assignment: CDR1 SGHTA and CDR2 FQGNSA. This table comes from immunoSEQ multiplex PCR, and its TCRdb copy is limited to in-frame clones, with some not included. The repertoire holds approximately 37,000 clones, with 84% as singletons. The gene calls are TRBV7-2 and TRBJ2-2; perhaps D is TRBD1 or TRBD2 (5 bases each). The TCR originated in an adult with an advanced solid tumor such as melanoma, head and neck, liver or kidney cancer. The specimen was CD4+ or CD8+ T cells sorted from blood, collected in a trial of the OX40 agonist ivuxolimab. DNA for the CDR3: TGTGCCAGCAGCTCGCTGGGGGTCCCCGGGGAGCTGTTTTTT. As protein: CASSSLGVPGELFF.